This T cell receptor beta chain was identified in a study of blood T cell repertoires in COVID-19. Per the original data handling: Amplified reference gene primers provided the basis for estimating nucleated cell counts. Profiled with immunoSEQ multiplex PCR; TCRdb holds only in-frame clones, not every one. For V, J and clone size, that table is used; D and trimming come from the DNA. The data hold over 85,000 clones, with roughly 77% observed a single time. Input material: peripheral blood. The TCR was taken from a human donor in a cohort sampled during active COVID-19.

CDR3 amino acids: CASSSTGLNTEAFF. The CDR3 coding sequence is TGTGCCAGCAGTAGCACAGGGTTGAACACTGAAGCTTTCTTT. This sequence joins TRBV6-5 and TRBJ1-1; possible D gene TRBD1, 6 bases. Trimming took off 5 bases at V and 0 bases at J, with 10 bases between the two ends. The length of the CDR3 is 14 residues. The germline CDR1 and CDR2 sequences are MNHEY and SVGAGI.